Here is one TCR beta chain with its context. Its specificity is unknown. The CDR3 end lies 3 residues beyond the end of the read and is filled in from the germline J gene. CDR1 DFQATT and CDR2 SNEGSKA come from the germline V gene (reference sequence). The V end was cut by 1 base, the J end by 6 bases, with 30 bases between. The CDR3 has 20 amino acids. This sample was taken from a study of T cells in women clearing cervical HPV infection. Study-level background: Cases' blood sampling followed lesion detection by median around 23 weeks (90 to 200).

The table came from immunoSEQ multiplex PCR; TCRdb's copy has only in-frame clones and leaves some out. The sample totals roughly 49,000 clones; its top ten clones hold 0.95% to 1%. Whole-study findings and limits: TRBV6-7 abundance was lower in cases than controls (roughly 0.11% versus 0.16%).

Material for sequencing was blood buffy coat. The chain combines TRBV20-1 with TRBJ1-4; D possibly corresponds to TRBD1 (6 bases). This sequence was found in a woman between 18 and 75 years old with a cervical HPV16 infection that either progressed to CIN3+ or cleared (not recorded which). The sequenced part of the CDR3 DNA is TGCAGTGCTAGAGCCCGAGCTACAGGGCGGATTCAGTTTTGGGATGAAAAA. It specifies CSARARATGRIQFWDEK. The full-length CDR3 reads as CSARARATGRIQFWDEKLFF.